Listed here is a single TCR beta chain. In the original workflow: Amplification with reference gene primers provided the estimates of nucleated cell counts. The data were produced by immunoSEQ multiplex PCR, yet TCRdb's version contains in-frame clones alone and is incomplete. The V and J calls and the clone size are those of that table, but D and trimming were determined from the DNA. The sample consists of fewer than 500,000 clones, around 87% of them appearing once. In assigning cohorts, the study relied on participant-reported clinical history. These data originate in a study of blood T cell repertoires in COVID-19. Study-wide background: COVID-19 samples, acute and convalescent, were from the United States, Italy and Spain.

The CDR3 spans 12 residues. The germline V gene has CDR1 MNHEY and CDR2 SVGEGT. Between the trimmed V and J ends, which lost 5 bases and 3 bases, there was a span of 7 bases. The chain joins TRBV6-2 or TRBV6-3 to TRBJ1-2; D might be TRBD1 (5 bases). The TCR sequence derives from a woman in her twenties or thirties with acute COVID-19. Sequencing was performed on PBMCs or T cells enriched from blood (not recorded which). This chain's CDR3 is CASSAGHYGYTF. DNA for the CDR3: TGTGCCAGCAGTGCAGGGCACTATGGCTACACCTTC.